This TCR beta chain originates from a study of blood T cells in healthy people across ages. Then a second PCR, running about 6 to 12 cycles, was carried out with a sample-barcoded 5' primer and a J-beta primer mix. TCRdb recomputed calls from the 5' RACE reads with MiXCR, one row per CDR3 protein. This sample has under 850,000 distinct CDR3 sequences, with roughly 35% found just once. Germline CDR1 LGHDT, CDR2 YNNKEL (reference sequence). V lost 4 bases to trimming and J lost 3 bases; unmatched junction nucleotides: 14. This CDR3 is 17 amino acids long. This clonotype was recorded a few times. The V gene is TRBV3-1, the J gene TRBJ1-1; 7 bases are shared with TRBD1. The source is a man between 18 and 29 years old in good health. Specimen: blood. This CDR3 reads CASSLTGARRGDTEAFF. The CDR3, as DNA: TGTGCCAGCAGCCTCACAGGGGCCCGGAGGGGGGACACTGAAGCTTTCTTT.